This T cell receptor beta chain was sequenced during a study of blood T cells in healthy people across ages. As concerns this clonotype: Its antigen remains unidentified.

A second PCR, run for about 7 to 11 cycles, used a sample-barcoded 5' primer plus a J-beta primer mix. TCRdb used MiXCR to reprocess the 5' RACE reads, holding one entry per CDR3 protein. The sample shows more than 1,400,000 distinct CDR3 sequences, approximately 40% of them seen only once. Study conclusions and caveats: There were more naive CD4+ cells and higher diversity in long-lived donors than in aged donors.

The receptor was derived from a woman aged 18 to 35 in good health. The sample taken for sequencing was blood.

The CDR3 spells CASSYARGSNEKLFF. The CDR3 bases are TGTGCCAGCAGTTACGCGAGGGGTAGTAATGAAAAACTGTTTTTT. This chain uses TRBV6-6 with TRBJ1-4; D may be TRBD1 (5 bases). Germline V gene sequence: CDR1 MNHNY, CDR2 SVGAGI (reference sequence). V lost 2 bases and J 4 bases, leaving 11 bases between the germline ends. The CDR3 is 15 residues long.